The 10 T cell receptor beta chains listed next were all sequenced from one sample in a study of OX40 agonist ivuxolimab in advanced cancers. Clones were sequenced by immunoSEQ multiplex PCR, and TCRdb holds only the in-frame ones, with some missing. The repertoire holds 90,000 to 150,000 clones, with approximately 92% as singletons. The sample consisted of CD4+ or CD8+ T cells sorted from blood, taken in a trial of the OX40 agonist ivuxolimab. The source of these receptors is an adult with an advanced solid tumor such as melanoma, head and neck, liver or kidney cancer.

The V gene is TRBV30, the J gene TRBJ1-1; the match to TRBD1 covers 7 bases. This CDR3 is 14 amino acids long. With V trimmed by 4 bases and J by 7 bases, 12 bases remained unmatched. Germline values: CDR1 GTSNPN, CDR2 SVGIG (reference sequence). CDR3 coding DNA: TGTGCCTGGAATGGACAGGAAATGAGGGGTGAAGCTTTCTTT. This translates into CAWNGQEMRGEAFF.

This clone was observed a handful of times. V is TRBV6-5 and J is TRBJ1-5; D is possibly TRBD1 (5 bases). The CDR3 covers 14 residues. Germline CDR1 MNHEY, CDR2 SVGAGI. The germline V and J ends were trimmed by 7 bases and 3 bases, with 13 bases remaining between them. CDR3 sequence: CASKGQNNNQPQHF. The DNA of the CDR3 is TGTGCCAGCAAGGGGCAGAACAACAATCAGCCCCAGCATTTT.

The V gene is TRBV30, the J gene TRBJ1-2, with a possible D match to TRBD1 (6 bases). Per germline, CDR1 GTSNPN and CDR2 SVGIG (reference sequence). The CDR3 is 16 residues long. V dropped 3 bases and J dropped 4 bases, with 21 bases sitting between them. The CDR3 bases are TGTGCCTGGAGGTGGGGGCCCCTATTTCCCCTCTATGGCTACACCTTC. Amino acids: CAWRWGPLFPLYGYTF.

The chain recombines TRBV19 with TRBJ1-5; 7 nucleotides match TRBD1. The CDR3 is 16 amino acids. Germline values: CDR1 LNHDA, CDR2 SQIVND (reference sequence). With V trimmed by 7 bases and J by 0 bases, 9 bases remained unmatched. This chain's CDR3 is CASMIPGQSSNQPQHF. CDR3 bases: TGTGCCAGTATGATCCCGGGACAGAGTAGCAATCAGCCCCAGCATTTT.

The chain uses TRBV7-2 and TRBJ2-2, with 10 bases aligning to TRBD2. J gave up 5 bases and V 0 bases, and 6 bases lay outside the gene matches. Germline CDR1 is SGHTA and CDR2 is FQGNSA. This CDR3 has 17 residues. The CDR3 reads CASSLASGGPATGELFF. The CDR3 region has the DNA TGTGCCAGCAGCTTAGCTAGCGGGGGGCCAGCGACCGGGGAGCTGTTTTTT.

The rearrangement links TRBV28 to TRBJ2-5; D remains unclear. This CDR3 is 10 amino acids long. Germline-derived CDR1 and CDR2 are MDHEN and SYDVKM. V gave up 8 bases and J gave up 1 base, with 2 bases separating them. CDR3 DNA: TGTGCCAGCGCCCAAGAGACCCAGTACTTC. It codes for CASAQETQYF. Combining the CDR3 with reference TRBV28 and TRBJ2-5 gives the whole variable domain DVKVTQSSRYLVKRTGEKVFLECVQDMDHENMFWYRQDPGLGLRLIYFSYDVKMKEKGDIPEGYSVSREKKERFSLILESASTNQTSMYLCASAQETQYFGPGTRLLVL.

The rearrangement uses TRBV6-5 and TRBJ2-6; D remains ambiguous. The V end was cut by 6 bases, the J end by 0 bases, with 9 bases between. This CDR3 is 15 amino acids long. Germline lookup yields CDR1 MNHEY and CDR2 SVGAGI. The DNA of the CDR3 is TGTGCCAGCAGGACTGCATCCTCTGGGGCCAACGTCCTGACTTTC. It specifies CASRTASSGANVLTF.

This chain joins TRBV19 and TRBJ2-1, with 9 nucleotides matching TRBD1. This CDR3 spans 14 amino acids. CDR1 is LNHDA and CDR2 is SQIVND in the germline V gene (reference sequence). With V trimmed by 6 bases and J by 5 bases, 5 bases remained unmatched. The CDR3 spells CASRVDRGHNEQFF. Written as DNA, the CDR3 is TGTGCCAGTAGGGTGGACAGGGGCCACAATGAGCAGTTCTTC.

CDR3 DNA sequence: TGTGCCAGCAGTTACTTCGGGGGGACCCCAGATACGCAGTATTTT. It translates to CASSYFGGTPDTQYF. This chain uses TRBV6-5 with TRBJ2-3; 7 bases align to TRBD2. CDR1 is MNHEY, CDR2 SVGAGI, per germline. V lost 1 base, J lost 4 bases, and 5 bases stayed unmatched. The length of the CDR3 is 15 residues.

The chain couples TRBV28 to TRBJ1-1; D perhaps matches TRBD1 (6 bases). Per germline, CDR1 MDHEN and CDR2 SYDVKM. The CDR3 has 12 residues. The V end was cut by 6 bases, the J end by 9 bases, with 14 bases between. CDR3: CASRRITGKAFF. The CDR3 DNA reads TGTGCCAGCAGACGTATTACAGGGAAAGCTTTCTTT.